This TCR beta chain originates from a study of T cell responses to AZD1222 COVID-19 vaccine. Findings of the study overall: Seropositive at baseline were only a handful of AZD1222 recipients. Vaccine-related CD4 TCRs covered spike, predominating at 160-218 and 743-854. Per reports, nearly half of all spike-specific TCRs target regions that are unmutated in variants.

Germline-derived CDR1 and CDR2 are MNHEY and SMNVEV (reference sequence). This CDR3 comprises 16 residues. Trimming at V came to 5 bases and at J to 4 bases, leaving 9 bases not matched to a gene. The protocol was immunoSEQ multiplex PCR, while the TCRdb copy is restricted to in-frame clones and leaves out a portion. This table has 90,000 to 110,000 clones, roughly nine tenths appearing once. With regard to this clone: The antigen is unknown.

This sequence originates from an adult in good health. The sample was peripheral blood, taken on day 0 of AZD1222 vaccination. V is TRBV27 and J is TRBJ2-3, with 10 bases that match TRBD2. For the CDR3, the DNA is TGTGCCAGCAGTGGCCGCCTAGCGGGAGACCCAGATACGCAGTATTTT. It yields the protein CASSGRLAGDPDTQYF.